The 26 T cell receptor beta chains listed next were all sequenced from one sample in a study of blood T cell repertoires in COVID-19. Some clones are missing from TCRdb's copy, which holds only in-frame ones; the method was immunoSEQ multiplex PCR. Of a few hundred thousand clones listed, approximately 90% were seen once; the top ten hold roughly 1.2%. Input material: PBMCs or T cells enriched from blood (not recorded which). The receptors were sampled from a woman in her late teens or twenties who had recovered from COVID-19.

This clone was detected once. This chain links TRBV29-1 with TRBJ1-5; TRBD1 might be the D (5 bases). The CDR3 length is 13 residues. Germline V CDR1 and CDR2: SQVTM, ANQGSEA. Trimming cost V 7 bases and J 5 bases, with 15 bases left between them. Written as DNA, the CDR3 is TGCAGCGCCGGGGGGTCGAGAGATCAGCCCCAGCATTTT. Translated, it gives CSAGGSRDQPQHF.

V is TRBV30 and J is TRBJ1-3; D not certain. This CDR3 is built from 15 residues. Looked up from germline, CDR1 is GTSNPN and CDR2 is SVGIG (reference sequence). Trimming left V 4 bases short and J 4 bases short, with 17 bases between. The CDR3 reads CAWIKYGISGNTIYF. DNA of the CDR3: TGTGCCTGGATTAAGTACGGGATCTCCGGAAACACCATATATTTT.

The CDR3 coding sequence is TGTGCTAGTGGTTCCCTATTTCAGCCCCAGCATTTT. It translates to CASGSLFQPQHF. The chain joins TRBV12-5 to TRBJ1-5; unclear D gene. CDR1 is LGHNT and CDR2 is FRNRAP in the germline V gene. The germline V and J ends were trimmed by 4 bases and 6 bases, with 7 bases remaining between them. The CDR3 loop spans 12 amino acids.

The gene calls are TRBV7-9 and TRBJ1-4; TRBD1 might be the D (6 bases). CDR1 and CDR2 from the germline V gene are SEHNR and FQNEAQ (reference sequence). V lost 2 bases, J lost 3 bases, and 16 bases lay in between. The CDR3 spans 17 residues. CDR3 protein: CASSLRGGAESNEKLFF. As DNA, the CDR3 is TGTGCCAGCAGCTTACGAGGGGGGGCCGAGTCTAATGAAAAACTGTTTTTT.

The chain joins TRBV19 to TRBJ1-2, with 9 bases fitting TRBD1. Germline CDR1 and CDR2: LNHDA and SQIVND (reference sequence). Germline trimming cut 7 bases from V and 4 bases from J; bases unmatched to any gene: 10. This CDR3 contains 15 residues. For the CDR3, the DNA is TGTGCCAGTAATAGACAGGGGGGAACAATCTATGGCTACACCTTC. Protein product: CASNRQGGTIYGYTF.

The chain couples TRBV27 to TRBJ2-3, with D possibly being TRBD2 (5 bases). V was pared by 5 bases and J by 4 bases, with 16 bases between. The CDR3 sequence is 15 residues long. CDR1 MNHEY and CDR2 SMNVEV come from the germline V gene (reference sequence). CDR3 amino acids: CASSPLLVRADTQYF. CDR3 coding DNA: TGTGCCAGCAGTCCGCTCCTCGTGAGGGCAGATACGCAGTATTTT.

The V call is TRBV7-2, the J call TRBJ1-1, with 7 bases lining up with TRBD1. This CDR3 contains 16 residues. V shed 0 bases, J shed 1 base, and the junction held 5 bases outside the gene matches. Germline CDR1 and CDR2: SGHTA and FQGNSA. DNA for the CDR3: TGTGCCAGCAGCTTAGCCCGGACAGGTCCGAACACTGAAGCTTTCTTT. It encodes CASSLARTGPNTEAFF. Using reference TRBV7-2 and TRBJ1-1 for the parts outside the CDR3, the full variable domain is GAGVSQSPSNKVTEKGKDVELRCDPISGHTALYWYRQSLGQGLEFLIYFQGNSAPDKSGLPSDRFSAERTGGSVSTLTIQRTQQEDSAVYLCASSLARTGPNTEAFFGQGTRLTVV.

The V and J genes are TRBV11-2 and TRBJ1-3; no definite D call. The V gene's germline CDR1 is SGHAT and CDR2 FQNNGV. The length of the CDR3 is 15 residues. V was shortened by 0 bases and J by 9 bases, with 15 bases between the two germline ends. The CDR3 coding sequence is TGTGCCAGCAGCTTAGAAGTGTGGCTTCTGCCCACCATATATTTT. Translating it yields CASSLEVWLLPTIYF.

In DNA, the CDR3 is TGTGCCAGCAACACCGGGGGGGGTAAGGACACTGAAGCTTTCTTT. Translation: CASNTGGGKDTEAFF. V and J are TRBV7-9 and TRBJ1-1, with TRBD1 as a possible D gene (5 bases). V was pared by 7 bases and J by 3 bases, with 18 bases between. The CDR3 has 15 residues. CDR1 and CDR2 (germline): SEHNR, FQNEAQ (reference sequence).

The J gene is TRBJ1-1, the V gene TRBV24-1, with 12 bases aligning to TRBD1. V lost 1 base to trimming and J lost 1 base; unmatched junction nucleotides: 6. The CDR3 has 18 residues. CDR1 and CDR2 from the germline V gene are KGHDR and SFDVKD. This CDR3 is CATSDFRGQGARNTEAFF. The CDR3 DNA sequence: TGTGCCACCAGTGATTTTAGGGGACAGGGGGCAAGGAACACTGAAGCTTTCTTT.

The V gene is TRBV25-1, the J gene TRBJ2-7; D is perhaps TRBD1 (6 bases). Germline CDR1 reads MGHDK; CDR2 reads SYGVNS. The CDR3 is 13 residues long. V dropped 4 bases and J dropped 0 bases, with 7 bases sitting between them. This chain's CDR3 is CASSGTASYEQYF. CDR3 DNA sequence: TGTGCCAGCAGTGGGACAGCCTCCTACGAGCAGTACTTC.

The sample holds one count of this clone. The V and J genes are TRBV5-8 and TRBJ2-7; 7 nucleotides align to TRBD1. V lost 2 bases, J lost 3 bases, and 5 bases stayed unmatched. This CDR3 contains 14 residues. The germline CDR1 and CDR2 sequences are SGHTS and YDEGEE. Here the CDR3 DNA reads TGTGCCAGCAGCTTCAGACAGGGATACTACGAGCAGTACTTC. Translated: CASSFRQGYYEQYF.

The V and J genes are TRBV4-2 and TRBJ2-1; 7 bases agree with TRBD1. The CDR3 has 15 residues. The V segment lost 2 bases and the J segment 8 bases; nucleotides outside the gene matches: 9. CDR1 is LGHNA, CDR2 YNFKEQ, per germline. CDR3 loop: CASSQTDRASDEQFF. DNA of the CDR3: TGTGCCAGCAGCCAAACTGACAGGGCATCCGATGAGCAGTTCTTC.

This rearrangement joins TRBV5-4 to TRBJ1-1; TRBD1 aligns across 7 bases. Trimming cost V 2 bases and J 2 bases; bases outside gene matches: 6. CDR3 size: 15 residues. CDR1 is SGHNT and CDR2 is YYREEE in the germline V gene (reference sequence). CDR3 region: CASSFGDSFNTEAFF. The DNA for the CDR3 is TGTGCCAGCAGCTTCGGGGACAGCTTTAACACTGAAGCTTTCTTT.

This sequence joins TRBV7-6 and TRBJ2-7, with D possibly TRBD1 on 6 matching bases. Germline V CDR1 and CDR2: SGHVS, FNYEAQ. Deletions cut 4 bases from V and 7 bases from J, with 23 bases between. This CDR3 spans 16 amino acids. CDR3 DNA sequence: TGTGCCAGCAGCTCCGAGAGACAGGCGCAGACTTTTGAGCAGTACTTC. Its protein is CASSSERQAQTFEQYF.

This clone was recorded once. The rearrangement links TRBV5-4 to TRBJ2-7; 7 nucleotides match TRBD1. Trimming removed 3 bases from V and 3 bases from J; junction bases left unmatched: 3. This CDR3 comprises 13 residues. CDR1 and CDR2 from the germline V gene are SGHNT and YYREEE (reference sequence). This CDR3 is CASSWDRDYEQYF. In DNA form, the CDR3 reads TGTGCCAGCAGCTGGGACAGAGACTACGAGCAGTACTTC.

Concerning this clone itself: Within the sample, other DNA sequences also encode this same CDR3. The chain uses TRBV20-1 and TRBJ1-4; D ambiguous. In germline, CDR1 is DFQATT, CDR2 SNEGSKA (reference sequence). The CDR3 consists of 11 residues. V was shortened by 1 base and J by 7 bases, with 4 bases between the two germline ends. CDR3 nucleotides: TGCAGTGCTAGAGTTAGTGAAAAACTGTTTTTT. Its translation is CSARVSEKLFF.

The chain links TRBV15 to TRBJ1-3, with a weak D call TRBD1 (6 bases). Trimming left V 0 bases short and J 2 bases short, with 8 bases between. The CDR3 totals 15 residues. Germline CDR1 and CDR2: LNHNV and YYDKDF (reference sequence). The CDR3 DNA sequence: TGTGCCACCAGCAGAGAGTCAGGGGCTGGAAACACCATATATTTT. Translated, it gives CATSRESGAGNTIYF.

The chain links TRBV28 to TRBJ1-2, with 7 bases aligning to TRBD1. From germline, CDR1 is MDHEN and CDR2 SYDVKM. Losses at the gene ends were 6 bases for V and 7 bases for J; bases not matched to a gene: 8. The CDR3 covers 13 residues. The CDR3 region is CASRVEGAGGYTF. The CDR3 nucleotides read TGTGCCAGCAGAGTAGAGGGGGCGGGTGGCTACACCTTC.

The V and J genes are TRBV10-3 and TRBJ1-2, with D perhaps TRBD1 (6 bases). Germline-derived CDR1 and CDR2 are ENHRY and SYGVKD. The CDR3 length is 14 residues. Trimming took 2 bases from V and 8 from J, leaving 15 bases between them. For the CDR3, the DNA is TGTGCCATCAGTGAGGCTAGGGGACACTGGGGCTACACCTTC. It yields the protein CAISEARGHWGYTF.

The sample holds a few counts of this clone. The CDR3 here is CASINSGSGREKLFF. CDR3 DNA sequence: TGTGCCAGCATCAATAGTGGATCAGGGCGCGAAAAACTGTTTTTT. The rearrangement uses TRBV7-8 and TRBJ1-4; D possibly corresponds to TRBD1 (5 bases). Germline loops: CDR1 SGHVS, CDR2 FQNEAQ. The CDR3 runs 15 residues. V dropped 7 bases and J dropped 8 bases, with 20 bases sitting between them.

CDR3 protein: CASSYHRSSGEQFF. DNA of the CDR3: TGTGCCAGCAGTTACCATAGGAGCTCTGGGGAGCAGTTCTTC. This chain joins TRBV6-5 and TRBJ2-1, with D hard to call. Germline V gene data show CDR1 as MNHEY and CDR2 as SVGAGI. There are 14 residues in the CDR3. Deletions cut 2 bases from V and 10 bases from J, with 15 bases between.

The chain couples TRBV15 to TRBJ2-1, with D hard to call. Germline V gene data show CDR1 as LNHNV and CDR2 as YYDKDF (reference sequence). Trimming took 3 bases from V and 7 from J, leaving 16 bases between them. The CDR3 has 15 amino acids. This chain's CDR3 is CATSSTKALRNEQFF. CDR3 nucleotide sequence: TGTGCCACCAGCAGCACTAAGGCGCTTAGAAATGAGCAGTTCTTC.

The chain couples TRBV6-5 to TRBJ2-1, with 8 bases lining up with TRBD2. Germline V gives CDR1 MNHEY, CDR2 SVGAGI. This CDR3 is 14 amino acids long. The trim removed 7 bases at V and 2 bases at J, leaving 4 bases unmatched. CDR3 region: CASNSGKPYNEQFF. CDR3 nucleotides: TGTGCCAGCAATAGCGGGAAACCCTACAATGAGCAGTTCTTC.

CDR3 in DNA: TGCGCCAGCAGCTTGGCCAGGGCAGCGAACACTGAAGCTTTCTTT. Its protein is CASSLARAANTEAFF. The V gene is TRBV5-1, the J gene TRBJ1-1; a weak D match, TRBD1 (5 bases). V lost 0 bases and J 1 base, leaving 10 bases between the germline ends. CDR3 length equals 15 residues. The V gene's germline CDR1 is SGHRS and CDR2 YFSETQ.

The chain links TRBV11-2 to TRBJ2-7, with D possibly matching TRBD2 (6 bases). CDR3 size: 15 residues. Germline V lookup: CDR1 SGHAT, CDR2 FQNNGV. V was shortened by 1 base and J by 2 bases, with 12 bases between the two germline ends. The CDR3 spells CASSLGQGLPYEQYF. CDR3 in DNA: TGTGCCAGCAGCTTAGGGCAGGGACTTCCCTACGAGCAGTACTTC.